This TCR beta chain was recorded in a study of shared clonotypes between healthy human individuals. Naive CD8 cells, CD45RO-negative and positively selected for CCR7, excluded terminally differentiated effector memory CD45RA+ cells. Study conclusions and caveats: The study generally estimated greater richness for naive than memory subsets. Generation probabilities of non-shared clonotypes were lower (relative to those shared by all four donors). What rarefaction showed was incomplete sorted-subset sequencing despite large depth.

Samples underwent the assay at deep level. Assay used: immunoSEQ multiplex PCR; TCRdb lists only in-frame clones, some missing. The sample consists of hundreds of thousands of clones, more than 85% of them appearing once. For this clone: Its antigen is currently unknown.

CDR1 and CDR2 from the germline V gene are SEHNR and FQNEAQ (reference sequence). The CDR3 length is 16 residues. V was pared by 5 bases and J by 7 bases, with 8 bases of the junction left unmatched. Sequenced: naive CD8+ T cells sorted from blood. The TCR comes from a man younger than 40 in good health. This chain uses TRBV7-9 with TRBJ2-1; 13 bases agree with TRBD2. CDR3 nucleotides: TGTGCCAGCAGCCAACGGACTAGCGGGAGAGGTAATGAGCAGTTCTTC. Residues: CASSQRTSGRGNEQFF.